This TCR beta chain was documented in a study of T-cell memory formation after mild COVID-19. UMIs and sample barcodes were carried by the TCR alpha and TCR beta cDNA libraries that 5'RACE produced using constant-segment primers. In TCRdb, the 5' RACE reads were re-called with MiXCR into one record per CDR3 protein. The top ten clones hold 22% of a sample with 380,000 or so distinct CDR3 sequences, roughly an eighth of them seen once. Study conclusions and caveats: CD8+ contracting clones occupied EMRA, while CD4+ ones occupied mainly CM and EM.

With respect to this clonotype: No antigen is known for it.

This TCR came from a man between 18 and 29 years old who had mild COVID-19 (a few samples of this study predate the infection). Cell type and time point are not known. Sequenced sample: PBMCs or a T cell subset sorted from them (not recorded which).

The CDR3 region is CASSRTYQETQYF. The CDR3 DNA reads as TGTGCCAGCAGTCGGACGTACCAAGAGACCCAGTACTTC. The chain employs TRBV12-3 or TRBV12-4 and TRBJ2-5; the D is unclear. V was cut by 5 bases and J by 0 bases, with 7 bases left in between. CDR3 length: 13 amino acids.